One sample yielded the 31 T cell receptor beta chains listed below, sequenced in a study of Ad26.COV2.S vaccination and SARS-CoV-2 variants. Regarding treatment: 15 to 20 received Ad26.COV2.S at low or high dose, single or two shots; a few received placebo; per-sample allocation not given. Each sample was drawn 63 days after the first injection (of vaccine or placebo). Libraries were prepared by immunoSEQ multiplex PCR; TCRdb keeps only in-frame clonotypes and omits some of them. The table shows about 390,000 clones, with approximately 91% occurring only once. Sequenced here: peripheral blood, sampled in a trial of Ad26.COV2.S vaccine versus placebo. The receptors were sampled from a person aged 18-65 years who received the Ad26.COV2.S COVID-19 vaccine or a placebo.

The chain recombines TRBV14 with TRBJ2-3; D may be TRBD2 (6 bases). Between the trimmed V and J ends, which lost 1 base and 2 bases, there was a span of 10 bases. CDR1 SGHDN and CDR2 FVKESK come from the germline V gene. The length of the CDR3 is 15 residues. CDR3 loop: CASSQAWGDTDTQYF. The CDR3 DNA follows: TGTGCCAGCAGCCAAGCATGGGGGGACACAGATACGCAGTATTTT.

This clone was recorded only once. The chain uses TRBV20-1 and TRBJ2-7, with D unclear. Germline V gene lookup returns CDR1 DFQATT and CDR2 SNEGSKA (reference sequence). CDR3 length: 10 residues. The V and J ends lost 5 bases and 5 bases respectively, with 7 bases between them. In DNA form, the CDR3 reads TGCAGTGCTGGCCCCAACGAGCAGTACTTC. Translating it yields CSAGPNEQYF.

The rearrangement joins TRBV6-6 to TRBJ1-2; the match to TRBD1 covers 7 bases. Germline V CDR1 and CDR2: MNHNY, SVGAGI (reference sequence). The J segment lost 2 bases and the V segment lost 2 bases, leaving 8 bases of the junction unmatched. The CDR3 is 16 amino acids. DNA of the CDR3: TGTGCCAGCAGTTACGCCCCCCAGGGGGGAAACTATGGCTACACCTTC. Protein product: CASSYAPQGGNYGYTF.

The chain employs TRBV23-1 and TRBJ1-5, with D hard to call. Being an ORF, TRBV23-1 has a function that is uncertain. Trimming took 8 bases from V and 0 from J, leaving 8 bases between them. There are 13 residues in the CDR3. For the CDR3, the DNA is TGCGCCAGCCTTCCACGTAGCAATCAGCCCCAGCATTTT. It translates to CASLPRSNQPQHF.

The rearrangement links TRBV24-1 to TRBJ2-6; D remains ambiguous. This CDR3 is 18 amino acids long. In germline, CDR1 is KGHDR, CDR2 SFDVKD. Trimming removed 0 bases from V and 4 bases from J, with 15 bases in between. Here the CDR3 reads CATSDLNGTSRGANVLTF. Here the CDR3 DNA reads TGTGCCACCAGTGATTTGAACGGAACCTCGAGAGGGGCCAACGTCCTGACTTTC.

This rearrangement joins TRBV6-5 to TRBJ1-3; the D gene is possibly TRBD1 (5 bases). The CDR3 runs 15 residues. From germline, CDR1 is MNHEY and CDR2 SVGAGI. The V end was cut by 6 bases, the J end by 2 bases, with 14 bases between. The CDR3 sequence is CASRSGPLTGNTIYF. The CDR3 nucleotides are TGTGCCAGCAGGTCGGGACCCCTAACTGGAAACACCATATATTTT.

The genes are TRBV10-2 and TRBJ2-1; D tentatively fits TRBD1 or TRBD2 (5 bases each). This CDR3 has 18 amino acids. Looked up from germline, CDR1 is WSHSY and CDR2 is SAAADI. Trimming stripped 8 bases from V and 1 base from J, with 24 bases between. The CDR3 DNA reads as TGCGCCAGCCGAAGCGCGACCGAGGGGTCCTGGTCCTACAATGAGCAGTTCTTC. As protein: CASRSATEGSWSYNEQFF.

Details on this clone: The same CDR3 arises from other DNA sequences in this sample as well. This rearrangement joins TRBV11-2 to TRBJ2-7; D call uncertain. CDR3 length: 14 residues. Germline CDR1 SGHAT, CDR2 FQNNGV. Trimming left V 1 base short and J 0 bases short, with 7 bases between. The CDR3 region has the DNA TGTGCCAGCAGCTTAGCTAGGTCCTCCTACGAGCAGTACTTC. Its translation is CASSLARSSYEQYF.

V and J are TRBV5-1 and TRBJ2-2; 10 positions agree with TRBD1. This CDR3 has 15 residues. J was trimmed by 6 bases and V by 0 bases; bases with no gene match: 2. Germline CDR1 reads SGHRS; CDR2 reads YFSETQ. The CDR3 reads CASSLATGGSGELFF. DNA for the CDR3: TGCGCCAGCAGCTTGGCGACAGGGGGCTCCGGGGAGCTGTTTTTT.

This clone was seen a handful of times. V usage is TRBV2 and J usage is TRBJ1-2; 7 nucleotides agree with TRBD1. The V segment lost 8 bases and the J segment 7 bases; nucleotides outside the gene matches: 16. The CDR3 extends over 15 amino acids. In germline, CDR1 is SNHLY, CDR2 FYNNEI. CDR3 coding DNA: TGTGCCAGCCGGGGGGACAGCGCGTTGATTAGTGGCTACACCTTC. Amino acid sequence: CASRGDSALISGYTF.

The count of this clone is one. Written as DNA, the CDR3 is TGTGCCAGCAGCTTCGGCATCCGCACAGATACGCAGTATTTT. It translates to CASSFGIRTDTQYF. V is TRBV5-4 and J is TRBJ2-3, with D hard to call. This CDR3 comprises 14 residues. Trimming pared 2 bases from V and 1 base from J, leaving 8 bases between. Germline values: CDR1 SGHNT, CDR2 YYREEE (reference sequence).

This chain connects TRBV5-4 to TRBJ2-5; TRBD2 agrees at 7 bases. V dropped 1 base and J dropped 5; count of bases not matched to a gene: 2. The CDR3 is 13 residues long. Germline-derived CDR1 and CDR2 are SGHNT and YYREEE (reference sequence). CDR3 sequence: CASSLSGGETQYF. CDR3 nucleotide sequence: TGTGCCAGCAGCTTGTCCGGGGGGGAGACCCAGTACTTC.

The chain has TRBV10-3 and TRBJ1-2; tentative D call: TRBD1 (5 bases). The germline V gene encodes CDR1 ENHRY and CDR2 SYGVKD. This CDR3 has 13 amino acids. V shed 3 bases and J shed 9 bases, with 14 bases lying between them. CDR3 sequence: CAISDEGFGSYTF. Here the CDR3 DNA reads TGTGCCATCAGTGACGAGGGGTTCGGAAGCTACACCTTC.

This chain connects TRBV9 to TRBJ2-5, with a tentative D call TRBD2 (6 bases). Germline V gene lookup returns CDR1 SGDLS and CDR2 YYNGEE. Deletions cut 0 bases from V and 2 bases from J, with 8 bases between. The CDR3 is 14 amino acids. The chain's CDR3 is CASSVDSGQETQYF. CDR3 nucleotides: TGTGCCAGCAGCGTAGATAGCGGACAAGAGACCCAGTACTTC.

The rearrangement links TRBV6-5 to TRBJ1-3; D is unresolved. CDR1 and CDR2 from the germline V gene are MNHEY and SVGAGI. V lost 5 bases and J lost 4, with 15 bases in between. The CDR3 runs to 15 residues. The CDR3, as DNA: TGTGCCAGCAGTAGGGCCTTACTGTCCGGAAACACCATATATTTT. Its protein product is CASSRALLSGNTIYF.

The genes are TRBV3-1 (or the pseudogene TRBV3-2) and TRBJ1-5; D not resolved. Germline loops: CDR1 LGHDT, CDR2 YNNKEL (reference sequence). Trimming removed 4 bases from V and 4 bases from J, with 8 bases in between. This CDR3 spans 13 amino acids. The DNA for the CDR3 is TGTGCCAGCAGCCCCACCCCTAATCAGCCCCAGCATTTT. Translation gives CASSPTPNQPQHF.

The rearrangement uses TRBV18 and TRBJ1-3; D gene ambiguous. Germline V gene data show CDR1 as KGHSH and CDR2 as LQKENI. This CDR3 comprises 16 residues. V lost 3 bases and J lost 0, with 12 bases in between. Here the CDR3 reads CASSPNGIHSGNTIYF. The CDR3 coding sequence is TGTGCCAGCTCACCGAACGGTATACACTCTGGAAACACCATATATTTT.

The chain has TRBV9 and TRBJ1-6; possible D gene TRBD1, 5 bases. CDR3 length equals 16 residues. Germline V gene lookup returns CDR1 SGDLS and CDR2 YYNGEE. Trimming cost V 4 bases and J 3 bases, with 14 bases left between them. This CDR3 reads CASSPRGPGYNSPLHF. Here the CDR3 DNA reads TGTGCCAGCAGCCCTAGGGGTCCAGGCTATAATTCACCCCTCCACTTT.

The chain employs TRBV7-9 and TRBJ1-2; no clear D gene. The V gene's germline CDR1 is SEHNR and CDR2 FQNEAQ (reference sequence). The CDR3 is 18 amino acids. V was shortened by 3 bases and J by 4 bases, with 24 bases between the two germline ends. The CDR3 sequence: CASSLVFVEEVFGYGYTF. The CDR3 coding sequence is TGTGCCAGCAGCTTGGTCTTTGTCGAGGAAGTTTTTGGCTATGGCTACACCTTC.

The chain links TRBV20-1 to TRBJ2-3, with TRBD2 matching 8 bases. From germline, CDR1 is DFQATT and CDR2 SNEGSKA (reference sequence). CDR3 size: 16 residues. The V and J ends lost 3 bases and 4 bases, in that order; junction bases with no gene match: 12. Here the CDR3 DNA reads TGCAGTGCTAGTCCCTCGGGCGGGGGGACGGCAGATACGCAGTATTTT. Translation gives CSASPSGGGTADTQYF.

The chain uses TRBV11-1 and TRBJ2-1; TRBD1 aligns across 9 bases. Germline loops: CDR1 SGHAT, CDR2 FQDESV (reference sequence). The CDR3 runs 15 residues. Unmatched junction bases numbered 9, after V lost 5 bases and J lost 7 bases. As DNA, the CDR3 is TGTGCCAGCAGCCCCCCGGGGACAGGGTGGAATGAGCAGTTCTTC. Protein product: CASSPPGTGWNEQFF.

The chain carries TRBV29-1 and TRBJ2-7, with D possibly matching TRBD1 (6 bases). Trimming took 3 bases from V and 5 from J, leaving 14 bases between them. Germline V gene sequence: CDR1 SQVTM, CDR2 ANQGSEA. The CDR3 covers 13 residues. CDR3 DNA sequence: TGCAGCGTTGACGGCCAGGGGATTCACGAGCAGTACTTC. Protein sequence: CSVDGQGIHEQYF.

The chain has TRBV5-6 and TRBJ1-6, with 8 nucleotides matching TRBD1. Germline V lookup: CDR1 SGHDT, CDR2 YYEEEE. This CDR3 contains 12 residues. V shed 4 bases and J 13 bases; nucleotides not matched to a gene: 4. The CDR3 bases are TGTGCCAGCAGCAGGACAGGGAACCCCCTCCACTTT. It yields the protein CASSRTGNPLHF. Looking up the rest from reference TRBV5-6 and TRBJ1-6 gives the full variable domain: DAGVTQSPTHLIKTRGQQVTLRCSPKSGHDTVSWYQQALGQGPQFIFQYYEEEERQRGNFPDRFSGHQFPNYSSELNVNALLLGDSALYLCASSRTGNPLHFGNGTRLTVT.

This chain joins TRBV7-9 and TRBJ2-1; TRBD1 matches at 11 bases. Trimming took 5 bases from V and 7 from J; bases not matched to a gene: 7. The CDR3 has 15 amino acids. The V gene's germline CDR1 is SEHNR and CDR2 FQNEAQ (reference sequence). The CDR3 DNA sequence: TGTGCCAGCAGCCATGGACAGGGGGCCGCGAATGAGCAGTTCTTC. Translating gives CASSHGQGAANEQFF.

The rearrangement links TRBV2 to TRBJ1-5; a possible D gene is TRBD1 (5 bases). Germline values: CDR1 SNHLY, CDR2 FYNNEI. CDR3 length: 15 amino acids. With 6 bases removed from V and 4 bases from J, the gap between germline ends came to 16 bases. The CDR3 spells CASSERGGYNQPQHF. The DNA of the CDR3 is TGTGCCAGCAGCGAAAGGGGTGGGTATAATCAGCCCCAGCATTTT.

V and J are TRBV20-1 and TRBJ2-7, with a possible D match to TRBD2 (6 bases). The CDR3 spans 11 residues. Germline CDR1 is DFQATT and CDR2 is SNEGSKA (reference sequence). The CDR3 bases are TGCGCCGGACTAAAATCCTACGAGCAGTACTTC. The encoded protein is CAGLKSYEQYF.

The CDR3 protein is CASSLLAGASYEQYF. Here the CDR3 DNA reads TGTGCCAGCTCACTCCTAGCGGGGGCCTCCTACGAGCAGTACTTC. V is TRBV18 and J is TRBJ2-7, with 10 bases identical to TRBD2. Trimming took 4 bases from V and 0 from J; bases not matched to a gene: 3. The CDR3 runs to 15 residues. CDR1 is KGHSH, CDR2 LQKENI, per germline.

The chain joins TRBV18 to TRBJ2-1; D call uncertain. The germline V and J ends were trimmed by 3 bases and 0 bases, with 3 bases remaining between them. The CDR3 length is 13 residues. Germline CDR1 is KGHSH and CDR2 is LQKENI. DNA of the CDR3: TGTGCCAGCTCACCGAGCTCCTACAATGAGCAGTTCTTC. This codes for CASSPSSYNEQFF.

This chain connects TRBV3-1 (or the pseudogene TRBV3-2) to TRBJ2-3; the D call may be TRBD1 or TRBD2 (5 bases each). CDR1 and CDR2 from the germline V gene are LGHDT and YNNKEL (reference sequence). V lost 4 bases to trimming and J lost 1 base, with 24 bases between them. This CDR3 spans 19 amino acids. The CDR3 here is CASSPTSRQGEFGTDTQYF. In DNA form, the CDR3 reads TGTGCCAGCAGCCCCACTAGTCGGCAGGGTGAATTCGGCACAGATACGCAGTATTTT.

V is TRBV6-5 and J is TRBJ1-1; no reliable D call. This CDR3 is built from 15 residues. V shed 7 bases and J shed 1 base, with 16 bases lying between them. Looked up from germline, CDR1 is MNHEY and CDR2 is SVGAGI. The CDR3 loop is CASNLDGGRNTEAFF. The CDR3 coding sequence is TGTGCCAGCAACCTTGACGGAGGTAGGAACACTGAAGCTTTCTTT.

This clone was counted only a few times. The rearrangement uses TRBV25-1 and TRBJ1-1; D gene uncertain. Germline CDR1 and CDR2: MGHDK and SYGVNS. V was shortened by 5 bases and J by 1 base, with 5 bases between the two germline ends. This CDR3 has 12 residues. Here the CDR3 reads CASSKENTEAFF. The DNA of the CDR3 is TGTGCCAGCAGTAAAGAGAACACTGAAGCTTTCTTT.